This T cell receptor beta chain was captured by sequencing in a study of tumor-infiltrating lymphocytes in primary liver carcinoma. On the study more broadly: Surgical resection was used to treat these primary liver carcinoma patients. Male and female patients aged 30 to 69 years made up the cohort. Study-level findings and limits: Tumor region pairs shared more overlap than did tumor-adjacent and tumor-blood pairs. With p = 0.039, the top-250-clone fraction in tumors significantly exceeded that in blood.

Total RNA amounting to around 540 ng was the source from which TCR beta cDNA was made with a constant-region primer. Each TCR beta library was derived from three nested multiplex PCR rounds that employed slightly modified ARM-PCR. Running roughly 10 cycles apiece, the first two PCR rounds relied on TRBV1-TRBV30 forward primers together with a C-beta reverse primer. In TCRdb, the multiplex PCR reads were re-called with MiXCR into one record per CDR3 protein. The sample yields about 200,000 distinct CDR3 sequences, around three fifths seen once. As concerns this clonotype: The antigen is not known. Compared with germline, one end of the junction differs, possibly owing to a read error.

Unsorted whole blood supplied the blood RNA, and germline DNA was isolated too. Germline V gives CDR1 SQVTM, CDR2 ANQGSEA. This CDR3 comprises 21 residues. The V and J genes are TRBV29-1 and TRBJ2-7; 8 bases line up with TRBD2. Sequencing was performed on peripheral blood. The receptor was isolated from a woman aged 55-69 years with primary liver carcinoma and hepatitis B virus infection. In nucleotides, the CDR3 is TGCAGCGTTGTAGTAGAGAAGACCTTTGCGGGAGGACTAAACCTCCCTTACGAGCAGTATTTC. This gives the protein CSVVVEKTFAGGLNLPYEQYF.